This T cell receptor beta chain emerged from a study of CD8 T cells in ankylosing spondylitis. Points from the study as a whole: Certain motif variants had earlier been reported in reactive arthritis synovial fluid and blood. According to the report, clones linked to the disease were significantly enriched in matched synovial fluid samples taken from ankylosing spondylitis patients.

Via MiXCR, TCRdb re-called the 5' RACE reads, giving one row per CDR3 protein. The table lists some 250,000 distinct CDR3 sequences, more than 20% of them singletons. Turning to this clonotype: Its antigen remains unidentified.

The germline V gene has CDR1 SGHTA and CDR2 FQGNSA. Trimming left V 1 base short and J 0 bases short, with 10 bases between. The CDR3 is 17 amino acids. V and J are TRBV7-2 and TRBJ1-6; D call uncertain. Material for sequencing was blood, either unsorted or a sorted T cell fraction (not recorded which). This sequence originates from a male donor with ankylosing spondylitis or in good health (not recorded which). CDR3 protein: CASSLGVTTSYNSPLHF. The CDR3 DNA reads TGTGCCAGCAGCTTAGGCGTCACCACCTCCTATAATTCACCCCTCCACTTT.